This entry describes one T cell receptor (beta chain). Its specificity is unknown. The data stem from a study of beta chain features in type 1 diabetes. Findings and caveats of the study: A moderate, significant TCRB CDR3 shortening appeared in type 1 diabetes across four CD4+ subsets. Because the template was cDNA, high-expressing cells might be over-represented.

Since all of the isolated RNA was reverse transcribed, expressed TCRB transcripts were what got sequenced. Data came from immunoSEQ multiplex PCR; TCRdb stores just in-frame clones and leaves some out. The sample records a few hundred thousand clones, more than 15% being singletons. Purities over 95% were achieved in all sorted populations. There are 15 residues in the CDR3. In germline, CDR1 is SGDLS, CDR2 YYNGEE. Deletions cut 0 bases from V and 0 bases from J, with 7 bases between. The sample was naive CD4+ T cells from blood. The source of this sequence is a young man with type 1 diabetes. The gene calls are TRBV9 and TRBJ2-1; no clear D. DNA of the CDR3: TGTGCCAGCAGCGTAGTAGGTAGCTCCTACAATGAGCAGTTCTTC. Protein product: CASSVVGSSYNEQFF.